The next 21 T cell receptor beta chains were all read from a single sample in a study of breast tumors, draining lymph nodes, adjacent tissues. TCRdb recomputed calls from the multiplex PCR reads with MiXCR, one row per CDR3 protein. The sample shows 17,000 or so distinct CDR3 sequences, over 40% of them seen only once. The sample consisted of tumor-adjacent breast tissue. The source of these receptors is a female donor with breast cancer. Some clones in this sample may be carry-over from other donors' samples.

The rearrangement links TRBV5-6 to TRBJ1-2, with 7 positions matching TRBD1. V lost 0 bases to trimming and J lost 4 bases; unmatched junction nucleotides: 6. This CDR3 is built from 15 residues. CDR1 and CDR2 from the germline V gene are SGHDT and YYEEEE. DNA for the CDR3: TGTGCCAGCAGCTTGGGCGGGGGACAGTCCTATGGCTACACCTTC. It is translated as CASSLGGGQSYGYTF.

The chain has TRBV2 and TRBJ2-1; 9 bases align to TRBD2. Per the germline V gene, CDR1 is SNHLY and CDR2 is FYNNEI. Germline trimming cut 4 bases from V and 4 bases from J; bases unmatched to any gene: 2. The CDR3 contains 14 residues. CDR3 region: CASSGLAGYNEQFF. As DNA, the CDR3 is TGTGCCAGCAGTGGGCTAGCGGGATACAATGAGCAGTTCTTC.

V usage is TRBV6-5 and J usage is TRBJ1-1, with 7 bases aligning to TRBD1. Germline V CDR1 and CDR2: MNHEY, SVGAGI. The CDR3 spans 17 residues. With 5 bases clipped from V and 4 bases from J, the junction kept 16 bases outside the gene matches. CDR3 nucleotides: TGTGCCAGCAGTCGTAATTCGGGACAGTTAAAGGCCACTGAAGCTTTCTTT. Protein: CASSRNSGQLKATEAFF.

This clonotype occurred many times. The chain uses TRBV20-1 and TRBJ2-2; 9 positions agree with TRBD2. This CDR3 region has 17 residues. CDR1 DFQATT and CDR2 SNEGSKA come from the germline V gene (reference sequence). With V trimmed by 2 bases and J by 2 bases, 9 bases remained unmatched. CDR3 residues: CSARPEKRGANTGELFF. As DNA, the CDR3 is TGCAGTGCTAGACCGGAAAAGCGGGGGGCTAACACCGGGGAGCTGTTTTTT.

The chain links TRBV12-3 or TRBV12-4 to TRBJ2-7; TRBD1 might be the D (6 bases). The germline V and J ends were trimmed by 5 bases and 5 bases, with 16 bases remaining between them. This CDR3 is built from 14 residues. DNA of the CDR3: TGTGCCAGCAGTGCCCAAGTACAGGGCAACGAGCAGTACTTC. Its protein product is CASSAQVQGNEQYF.

CDR3 residues: CASSETRHVHEQYF. The CDR3 nucleotides read TGCGCCAGCAGCGAAACTAGGCACGTTCACGAGCAGTACTTC. The J gene is TRBJ2-7, the V gene TRBV4-1; D possibly corresponds to TRBD2 (5 bases). The CDR3 covers 14 residues. CDR1 MGHRA and CDR2 YSYEKL come from the germline V gene. Trimming left V 5 bases short and J 5 bases short, with 16 bases between.

Relative to its sample, this clonotype is medium-sized (0.01 to 0.1%). The chain employs TRBV3-1 and TRBJ2-7, with D possibly matching TRBD1 (5 bases). The CDR3 contains 12 residues. Germline V gene lookup returns CDR1 LGHDT and CDR2 YNNKEL (reference sequence). Trimming removed 3 bases from V and 6 bases from J, with 9 bases in between. CDR3 protein: CASSHRVAEQYF. For the CDR3, the DNA is TGTGCCAGCAGCCACAGGGTGGCCGAGCAGTACTTC.

This chain joins TRBV5-1 and TRBJ2-3; 10 nucleotides line up with TRBD2. The germline V gene has CDR1 SGHRS and CDR2 YFSETQ. This CDR3 is built from 15 residues. Trimming cost V 0 bases and J 6 bases; bases outside gene matches: 4. The CDR3 DNA reads as TGCGCCAGCAGCTTGGAACTAGCGGGAAGGGATACGCAGTATTTT. Its protein is CASSLELAGRDTQYF.

This chain connects TRBV20-1 to TRBJ2-1, with 12 bases that match TRBD2. Germline CDR1 DFQATT, CDR2 SNEGSKA (reference sequence). The CDR3 is 17 amino acids. Losses at the gene ends were 0 bases for V and 8 bases for J; bases not matched to a gene: 11. CDR3 bases: TGCAGTGCTAGAGATCGGTCGTCGACTAGCGGGAGCTATGAGCAGTTCTTC. It yields the protein CSARDRSSTSGSYEQFF.

The chain uses TRBV4-1 and TRBJ2-7; unclear D gene. There are 16 residues in the CDR3. Per the germline V gene, CDR1 is MGHRA and CDR2 is YSYEKL. Trimming shortened V by 1 base and J by 2 bases, and 15 bases separated the two germline ends. CDR3 residues: CASSQGARAVPYEQYF. In nucleotides, the CDR3 is TGCGCCAGCAGCCAAGGGGCTCGGGCAGTGCCCTACGAGCAGTACTTC.

The genes are TRBV18 and TRBJ2-7, with TRBD2 as a possible D gene (5 bases). Germline lookup yields CDR1 KGHSH and CDR2 LQKENI. CDR3 length equals 14 residues. Trimming removed 5 bases from V and 5 bases from J, with 16 bases in between. The CDR3 DNA is TGTGCCAGCTCATCTAGCACTCGACGTGACGAGCAGTACTTC. Translation gives CASSSSTRRDEQYF. The entire variable domain, with the rest obtained from reference TRBV18 and TRBJ2-7, is as follows: NAGVMQNPRHLVRRRGQEARLRCSPMKGHSHVYWYRQLPEEGLKFMVYLQKENIIDESGMPKERFSAEFPKEGPSILRIQQVVRGDSAAYFCASSSSTRRDEQYFGPGTRLTVT.

This clonotype was found many times. The chain couples TRBV19 to TRBJ1-1; D is ambiguous. The length of the CDR3 is 14 residues. Deletions cut 2 bases from V and 0 bases from J, with 7 bases between. From germline, CDR1 is LNHDA and CDR2 SQIVND (reference sequence). The CDR3 nucleotides are TGTGCCAGTAGTATAAGTCAGGTGAACACTGAAGCTTTCTTT. Its protein is CASSISQVNTEAFF.

The gene calls are TRBV24-1 and TRBJ1-2; D remains ambiguous. There are 21 residues in the CDR3. V lost 5 bases and J 0 bases, leaving 30 bases between the germline ends. Germline-derived CDR1 and CDR2 are KGHDR and SFDVKD. The CDR3 nucleotides read TGTGCCACCAGTGTCCCTTTTAGAGTGGCTATATTCTTATGTGCTAACTATGGCTACACCTTC. As protein: CATSVPFRVAIFLCANYGYTF.

This clonotype occurred many times. V is TRBV28 and J is TRBJ2-1, with 8 bases fitting TRBD2. The V and J ends lost 7 bases and 2 bases, in that order; junction bases with no gene match: 10. This CDR3 comprises 16 residues. CDR1 is MDHEN and CDR2 is SYDVKM in the germline V gene. CDR3 loop: CASTESGREAYNEQFF. CDR3 DNA: TGTGCCAGCACCGAAAGTGGGCGGGAGGCCTACAATGAGCAGTTCTTC.

The chain combines TRBV29-1 with TRBJ1-6, with TRBD1 matching over 8 bases. CDR1 is SQVTM, CDR2 ANQGSEA, per germline. Trimming cost V 5 bases and J 0 bases; bases outside gene matches: 3. The CDR3 extends over 15 amino acids. The CDR3 nucleotides are TGCAGCGTTCGACAGGGGAACTCCTATAATTCACCCCTCCACTTT. It translates to CSVRQGNSYNSPLHF. The variable domain in full, completed from reference TRBV29-1 and TRBJ1-6, reads SAVISQKPSRDICQRGTSLTIQCQVDSQVTMMFWYRQQPGQSLTLIATANQGSEATYESGFVIDKFPISRPNLTFSTLTVSNMSPEDSSIYLCSVRQGNSYNSPLHFGNGTRLTVT.

In this sample, this clonotype is medium-sized. The rearrangement links TRBV7-2 to TRBJ2-7; tentatively, D is TRBD1 (6 bases). Trimming took off 2 bases at V and 7 bases at J, with 12 bases between the two ends. The V gene's germline CDR1 is SGHTA and CDR2 FQGNSA. The CDR3 has 13 residues. The CDR3: CASSLTLGTEQYF. The CDR3 nucleotides are TGTGCCAGCAGCTTAACCTTGGGGACAGAGCAGTACTTC.

This clonotype was observed many times. Germline is not matched at one junction end, which may reflect a read error. The chain links TRBV5-4 to TRBJ2-5; 13 bases line up with TRBD2. The CDR3 totals 16 residues. Germline V CDR1 and CDR2: SGHNT, YYREEE (reference sequence). The CDR3 loop reads CASSLPGLAGQGTQYF. CDR3 nucleotides: TGTGCCAGCAGTTTGCCGGGACTAGCGGGACAAGGGACCCAGTACTTC.

The chain recombines TRBV7-2 with TRBJ1-4; 7 nucleotides line up with TRBD1. The V segment lost 3 bases and the J segment 8 bases; nucleotides outside the gene matches: 9. The V gene's germline CDR1 is SGHTA and CDR2 FQGNSA. This CDR3 spans 15 amino acids. For the CDR3, the DNA is TGTGCCAGCAGCTTCCTACAGGGGTGGGACGAAAAACTGTTTTTT. It encodes CASSFLQGWDEKLFF.

This clonotype has a count of ten or more. This sequence joins TRBV3-2 and TRBJ1-5; TRBD1, the table's D call, lacks a check against the DNA. TRBV3-2 is deemed a pseudogene. The CDR3 is 17 residues long. This CDR3 reads CASSQAVREGSNQPQHF. CDR3 sequence (DNA): TGTGCCAGCAGCCAAGCCGTCAGGGAAGGGAGCAATCAGCCCCAGCATTTT.

The CDR3 region is CAISGEGLAPNEQFF. Written as DNA, the CDR3 is TGTGCCATCAGCGGCGAGGGACTAGCGCCGAATGAGCAGTTCTTC. The rearrangement uses TRBV10-3 and TRBJ2-1, with 10 bases that match TRBD2. The length of the CDR3 is 15 residues. The germline gives CDR1 ENHRY, CDR2 SYGVKD. V lost 6 bases and J lost 7; bases outside the gene matches: 9.

This clonotype was seen ten or more times. This chain joins TRBV19 and TRBJ2-7, with TRBD2 identical over 7 bases. The germline gives CDR1 LNHDA, CDR2 SQIVND (reference sequence). CDR3 length: 14 amino acids. V was pared by 0 bases and J by 9 bases, with 8 bases of the junction left unmatched. Here the CDR3 reads CASSIDRGGSGQYF. The DNA for the CDR3 is TGTGCCAGTAGTATAGACCGCGGGGGATCCGGGCAGTACTTC.